This T cell receptor (beta chain) derives from a study of cytomegalovirus exposure and HLA in healthy donors. Broader study findings: TCR beta V segments were, for the most part, productive about 87% or about 30% of the time in an earlier analysis. Follow-up analysis seemed to connect common viral pathogens with several of the most significant clusters identified.

This CDR3 has 13 residues. V lost 3 bases, J lost 8 bases, and 6 bases stayed unmatched. Germline V CDR1 and CDR2: KGHSH, LQKENI. The PCR employed 60 Vbeta primers together with 13 Jbeta primers. Here immunoSEQ multiplex PCR was the method, and the copy in TCRdb shows in-frame clones only, minus some. The table shows 160,000 or so clones, with approximately 79% occurring only once. Note on this clone: What it recognizes is unknown.

This clonotype was sampled from a man aged 35 to 55 in good health and CMV-seropositive. Input material: PBMCs. The genes are TRBV18 and TRBJ1-2, with TRBD1 matching 7 bases. The CDR3 region has the DNA TGTGCCAGCTCACCCGACAGGGCCCGAGGCTACACCTTC. Its translation is CASSPDRARGYTF.